These T cell receptor beta chains were read from a single sample in a study of identical twins. TCRdb processed the 5' RACE reads anew with MiXCR; each CDR3 protein has one entry. The table has around 1.7 million distinct CDR3 sequences, more than 30% seen once. The sequenced sample was cord blood. Receptors were obtained from a newborn girl in good health. Both conserved end residues are part of each CDR3. D genes are given only for firm matches. Clone size is shown for a subset of rows, as once, few, many or a class of expanded clone.

V gene: TRBV12-3/TRBV12-4
D gene: TRBD2
CDR3 length: 16
clone size: NA
J gene: TRBJ2-6
CDR3 DNA: TGTGCCAGCAGTTTACTAGCGGGCTCTGGGGCCAACGTCCTGACTTTC
CDR3 protein: CASSLLAGSGANVLTF

V gene: TRBV5-1
D gene: TRBD2
CDR3 length: 19
clone size: many
J gene: TRBJ2-1
CDR3 DNA: TGCGCCAGCAGCTTGGTTTATGAGCCAGCGGGGCTTTCCTACAATGAGCAGTTCTTC
CDR3 protein: CASSLVYEPAGLSYNEQFF

V gene: TRBV7-2
D gene: TRBD2
CDR3 length: 16
clone size: NA
J gene: TRBJ2-3
CDR3 DNA: TGTGCCAGCAGCTTATACGGGACTAGCGTATCAGATACGCAGTATTTT
CDR3 protein: CASSLYGTSVSDTQYF

V gene: TRBV6-5
D gene: TRBD1
CDR3 length: 15
clone size: NA
J gene: TRBJ2-3
CDR3 DNA: TGTGCCAGCAGTTATCGTACAGGGGGCGGAGATACGCAGTATTTT
CDR3 protein: CASSYRTGGGDTQYF

V gene: TRBV7-2
D gene: TRBD1
CDR3 length: 15
clone size: few
J gene: TRBJ1-6
CDR3 DNA: TGTGCCAGCAGCTTGGGACAGGGGACAGATTCACCCCTCCACTTT
CDR3 protein: CASSLGQGTDSPLHF

V gene: TRBV20-1
D gene: NA
CDR3 length: 15
clone size: NA
J gene: TRBJ2-1
CDR3 DNA: TGCAGTGCTAGAGATCCCCGGGTCTCCTACAATGAGCAGTTCTTC
CDR3 protein: CSARDPRVSYNEQFF

V gene: TRBV4-1
D gene: NA
CDR3 length: 14
clone size: NA
J gene: TRBJ1-2
CDR3 DNA: TGCGCCAGCAGCCAAGATGAAGGTCTCTATGGCTACACCTTC
CDR3 protein: CASSQDEGLYGYTF

V gene: TRBV12-3/TRBV12-4
D gene: NA
CDR3 length: 13
clone size: NA
J gene: TRBJ2-2
CDR3 DNA: TGTGCCAGCGGCGGCTACAACACCGGGGAGCTGTTTTTT
CDR3 protein: CASGGYNTGELFF

V gene: TRBV4-2
D gene: TRBD2
CDR3 length: 22
clone size: few
J gene: TRBJ2-3
CDR3 DNA: TGTGCCAGCAGCCAAGATCCGATACTAGCGGGGGGGCCGGAAGGTTTTTCAGATACGCAGTATTTT
CDR3 protein: CASSQDPILAGGPEGFSDTQYF

V gene: TRBV7-9
D gene: NA
CDR3 length: 14
clone size: few
J gene: TRBJ1-5
CDR3 DNA: TGTGCCAGCAGCTTTGGTAGGGCGGGGCAGCCCCAGCATTTT
CDR3 protein: CASSFGRAGQPQHF

V gene: TRBV28
D gene: TRBD2
CDR3 length: 13
clone size: few
J gene: TRBJ2-1
CDR3 DNA: TGTGCCAGTCCGACTAGCAAGGTCCATGAGCAGTTCTTC
CDR3 protein: CASPTSKVHEQFF

V gene: TRBV25-1
D gene: NA
CDR3 length: 16
clone size: few
J gene: TRBJ2-3
CDR3 DNA: TGTGCCAGCAGTGAACCCCGGGTCGGAGGGACAGATACGCAGTATTTT
CDR3 protein: CASSEPRVGGTDTQYF

V gene: TRBV3-1
D gene: NA
CDR3 length: 14
clone size: NA
J gene: TRBJ2-5
CDR3 DNA: TGTGCCAGCAGCCAAGGCCCCAGCGGAGAGACCCAGTACTTC
CDR3 protein: CASSQGPSGETQYF

V gene: TRBV5-6
D gene: TRBD2
CDR3 length: 16
clone size: NA
J gene: TRBJ2-3
CDR3 DNA: TGTGCCAGCAGCGGCCCGGGACTAGCGGGGAAAGATGCGCAGTATTTT
CDR3 protein: CASSGPGLAGKDAQYF

V gene: TRBV6-1
D gene: TRBD1
CDR3 length: 15
clone size: NA
J gene: TRBJ2-1
CDR3 DNA: TGTGCCAGCAGTGAACAGGGGGCCACCTACAATGAGCAGTTCTTC
CDR3 protein: CASSEQGATYNEQFF

V gene: TRBV24-1
D gene: NA
CDR3 length: 15
clone size: few
J gene: TRBJ2-7
CDR3 DNA: TGTGCCACCAGTGATTCAAGAGGGCCCTTTGACGAGCAGTACTTC
CDR3 protein: CATSDSRGPFDEQYF

V gene: TRBV2
D gene: NA
CDR3 length: 14
clone size: few
J gene: TRBJ2-2
CDR3 DNA: TGTGCCAGCAGTGAATCAGCGGGTACCGGGGAGCTGTTTTTT
CDR3 protein: CASSESAGTGELFF

V gene: TRBV10-2
D gene: TRBD1
CDR3 length: 14
clone size: NA
J gene: TRBJ2-1
CDR3 DNA: TGCGCCAGCAGTGACGGGACAGGGTACAATGAGCAGTTCTTC
CDR3 protein: CASSDGTGYNEQFF

V gene: TRBV29-1
D gene: NA
CDR3 length: 14
clone size: NA
J gene: TRBJ1-2
CDR3 DNA: TGCAGCGTTGATTTAGGGGCGACTAACTATGGCTACACCTTC
CDR3 protein: CSVDLGATNYGYTF

V gene: TRBV21-1
D gene: NA
CDR3 length: 14
clone size: once
J gene: TRBJ2-5
CDR3 DNA: TGTGCCAGCAGCGCGATGGGTCAGGCAGAGACCCAGTACTTC
CDR3 protein: CASSAMGQAETQYF

V gene: TRBV20-1
D gene: TRBD1
CDR3 length: 14
clone size: NA
J gene: TRBJ1-2
CDR3 DNA: TGCAGTGCTAGGGGGACAGGGCCTAACTATGGCTACACCTTC
CDR3 protein: CSARGTGPNYGYTF

V gene: TRBV10-3
D gene: TRBD2
CDR3 length: 15
clone size: NA
J gene: TRBJ2-1
CDR3 DNA: TGTGCCATCAGTGGGACTAGCGGGCTCTACAATGAGCAGTTCTTC
CDR3 protein: CAISGTSGLYNEQFF

V gene: TRBV3-1
D gene: TRBD1
CDR3 length: 14
clone size: NA
J gene: TRBJ2-7
CDR3 DNA: TGTGCCAGCAGCCAAGCGGCAGGGGGAGACGAGCAGTACTTC
CDR3 protein: CASSQAAGGDEQYF

V gene: TRBV20-1
D gene: NA
CDR3 length: 14
clone size: NA
J gene: TRBJ1-1
CDR3 DNA: TGCAGTGCTAGAGATCAGGGTGAGAACACTGAAGCTTTCTTT
CDR3 protein: CSARDQGENTEAFF

V gene: TRBV5-1
D gene: NA
CDR3 length: 15
clone size: NA
J gene: TRBJ1-4
CDR3 DNA: TGCGCCAGCAGCTTGGTAACGGCCTCGGTTGAAAAACTGTTTTTT
CDR3 protein: CASSLVTASVEKLFF

V gene: TRBV12-3/TRBV12-4
D gene: NA
CDR3 length: 16
clone size: NA
J gene: TRBJ1-1
CDR3 DNA: TGTGCCAGCAGGAAGGGGAACGCACTAGGAAGCACTGAAGCTTTCTTT
CDR3 protein: CASRKGNALGSTEAFF

V gene: TRBV29-1
D gene: NA
CDR3 length: 12
clone size: NA
J gene: TRBJ2-4
CDR3 DNA: TGCAGCGTCGTTACACCCAGGGAGACCCACTACTTC
CDR3 protein: CSVVTPRETHYF

V gene: TRBV20-1
D gene: TRBD2
CDR3 length: 14
clone size: NA
J gene: TRBJ2-1
CDR3 DNA: TGCAGTGCTATAGCGGGAGGATGGTGGGATGAGCAGTTCTTC
CDR3 protein: CSAIAGGWWDEQFF

V gene: TRBV20-1
D gene: TRBD2
CDR3 length: 14
clone size: few
J gene: TRBJ2-4
CDR3 DNA: TGCAGCCCGGGACTAGCGTCGACCAAAAACATTCAGTACTTC
CDR3 protein: CSPGLASTKNIQYF

V gene: TRBV27
D gene: TRBD1
CDR3 length: 18
clone size: NA
J gene: TRBJ1-2
CDR3 DNA: TGTGCCGCTCCTAGAGTTTTTATAGGGGGCCCCGACAACTATGGCTACACCTTC
CDR3 protein: CAAPRVFIGGPDNYGYTF

V gene: TRBV7-2
D gene: TRBD1
CDR3 length: 16
clone size: NA
J gene: TRBJ1-4
CDR3 DNA: TGTGCCAGCAGCCAATTTGCAGGGGGCTCGGATGAAAAACTGTTTTTT
CDR3 protein: CASSQFAGGSDEKLFF

V gene: TRBV24-1
D gene: TRBD2
CDR3 length: 16
clone size: NA
J gene: TRBJ2-3
CDR3 DNA: TGTGCCACCAGTGATTTGACCAGCGGGAAGACAGATACGCAGTATTTT
CDR3 protein: CATSDLTSGKTDTQYF

V gene: TRBV28
D gene: TRBD2
CDR3 length: 17
clone size: NA
J gene: TRBJ2-3
CDR3 DNA: TGTGCCAGCAGTTTGCTAGCGGGGATGGGAGGCGCAGATACGCAGTATTTT
CDR3 protein: CASSLLAGMGGADTQYF

V gene: TRBV20-1
D gene: NA
CDR3 length: 13
clone size: few
J gene: TRBJ2-6
CDR3 DNA: TGCAGTGCCCCGATTAGGGGGGCCAACGTCCTGACTTTC
CDR3 protein: CSAPIRGANVLTF

V gene: TRBV6-2/TRBV6-3
D gene: NA
CDR3 length: 13
clone size: NA
J gene: TRBJ2-3
CDR3 DNA: TGTGCCAGCCGGGGAGCGGTCACAGATACGCAGTATTTT
CDR3 protein: CASRGAVTDTQYF

V gene: TRBV4-2
D gene: NA
CDR3 length: 14
clone size: many
J gene: TRBJ2-7
CDR3 DNA: TGTGCCAGCAGCCAAGGAGGAAACTACTACGAGCAGTACTTC
CDR3 protein: CASSQGGNYYEQYF

V gene: TRBV3-1
D gene: NA
CDR3 length: 17
clone size: NA
J gene: TRBJ2-5
CDR3 DNA: TGTGCCAGCAGCCAAGAGGCTCCGGGACTCCCAGTGGAGACCCAGTACTTC
CDR3 protein: CASSQEAPGLPVETQYF

V gene: TRBV6-5
D gene: NA
CDR3 length: 15
clone size: NA
J gene: TRBJ2-3
CDR3 DNA: TGTGCCAGCAGTTACTCGAGCCCCGCTCCAGATACGCAGTATTTT
CDR3 protein: CASSYSSPAPDTQYF

V gene: TRBV20-1
D gene: TRBD2
CDR3 length: 14
clone size: NA
J gene: TRBJ2-1
CDR3 DNA: TGCAGTGCTACCCGACTAGCGATATTAAATGAGCAGTTCTTC
CDR3 protein: CSATRLAILNEQFF

V gene: TRBV7-9
D gene: NA
CDR3 length: 12
clone size: NA
J gene: TRBJ2-7
CDR3 DNA: TGTGCCAGCAGCGTTAGCCCCCACGAGCAGTACTTC
CDR3 protein: CASSVSPHEQYF

V gene: TRBV5-1
D gene: NA
CDR3 length: 10
clone size: many
J gene: TRBJ2-7
CDR3 DNA: TGCGCCAGCAGCTTGGACGAGCAGTACTTC
CDR3 protein: CASSLDEQYF

V gene: TRBV24-1
D gene: TRBD2
CDR3 length: 16
clone size: NA
J gene: TRBJ2-1
CDR3 DNA: TGTGCCACCAGTGACCCGACTAGCGGAAGGTACAATGAGCAGTTCTTC
CDR3 protein: CATSDPTSGRYNEQFF

V gene: TRBV4-1
D gene: NA
CDR3 length: 15
clone size: few
J gene: TRBJ2-7
CDR3 DNA: TGCGCCAGCAGCCAAGCCGACAGTGCCTCCTACGAGCAGTACTTC
CDR3 protein: CASSQADSASYEQYF